The 25 T cell receptor beta chains presented below share a single source sample, sequenced in a study of blood T cell repertoires in COVID-19. Repertoires were generated with immunoSEQ multiplex PCR, while TCRdb's copy carries only in-frame clones and drops some. The sample contains around 69,000 clones, roughly 85% of which appear only once. The sequenced material came from peripheral blood. The receptors were gathered from a middle-aged man with acute or convalescent COVID-19.

The chain links TRBV6-6 to TRBJ2-2; TRBD2 agrees at 11 bases. Germline V CDR1 and CDR2: MNHNY, SVGAGI (reference sequence). Trimming removed 5 bases from V and 16 bases from J; junction bases left unmatched: 15. The CDR3 covers 15 residues. CDR3 sequence reads: CASSPGTSGYTGGFF. The CDR3 DNA reads as TGTGCCAGCAGTCCCGGGACTAGCGGATACACCGGGGGGTTTTTT.

Here the CDR3 reads CASSAKKNQVDSNQPQHF. CDR3 sequence (DNA): TGTGCCAGCAGTGCCAAGAAAAACCAGGTAGATAGCAATCAGCCCCAGCATTTT. The chain links TRBV6-1 to TRBJ1-5; no reliable D call. Trimming pared 4 bases from V and 0 bases from J, leaving 19 bases between. The germline CDR1 and CDR2 sequences are MNHNS and SASEGT. The CDR3 covers 18 residues.

The V and J genes are TRBV13 and TRBJ2-7; the match to TRBD2 covers 16 bases. Germline lookup yields CDR1 PRHDT and CDR2 FYEKMQ (reference sequence). Trimming cost V 5 bases and J 6 bases; bases outside gene matches: 10. This CDR3 comprises 17 residues. Written as DNA, the CDR3 is TGTGCCAGCAGCCCCACCGGGACTAGCGGGGGGGCCTCCGAGCAGTACTTC. It yields the protein CASSPTGTSGGASEQYF.

This clone was seen only a few times. The chain uses TRBV2 and TRBJ2-5; TRBD2 is a possible D gene (5 bases). The CDR3 runs to 15 residues. Per the germline V gene, CDR1 is SNHLY and CDR2 is FYNNEI. Trimming took 3 bases from V and 5 from J, leaving 16 bases between them. The CDR3 bases are TGTGCCAGCAGTGATTGGGCCCCGGCGGGCGAGACCCAGTACTTC. Translation gives CASSDWAPAGETQYF.

J is TRBJ2-5 and V is TRBV25-1, with 12 bases matching TRBD2. Germline CDR1 is MGHDK and CDR2 is SYGVNS. V was pared by 3 bases and J by 5 bases, with 10 bases of the junction left unmatched. CDR3 length: 17 residues. The CDR3 DNA reads as TGTGCCAGCAGTGACATGGCTAGCGGGGGGGCCGAGGAGACCCAGTACTTC. It encodes CASSDMASGGAEETQYF.

The gene calls are TRBV7-8 and TRBJ1-6; 8 bases are shared with TRBD1. J gave up 10 bases and V 1 base, and 15 bases lay outside the gene matches. The CDR3 is 18 residues long. From germline, CDR1 is SGHVS and CDR2 FQNEAQ. CDR3 sequence reads: CASSLGFIGTGEGSPLHF. The DNA of the CDR3 is TGTGCCAGCAGCTTAGGCTTTATCGGGACAGGAGAGGGATCACCCCTCCACTTT.

This chain links TRBV12-5 with TRBJ2-3; D not resolved. V shed 4 bases and J shed 2 bases, with 16 bases lying between them. The CDR3 has 16 amino acids. The V gene's germline CDR1 is LGHNT and CDR2 FRNRAP. For the CDR3, the DNA is TGTGCTAGTGGTTCCCCCCCCGCGGCCCCCACAGATACGCAGTATTTT. It specifies CASGSPPAAPTDTQYF.

The chain couples TRBV19 to TRBJ2-2, with a possible D match to TRBD1 (5 bases). V lost 9 bases and J 3 bases, leaving 11 bases between the germline ends. This CDR3 contains 13 residues. CDR1 is LNHDA and CDR2 is SQIVND in the germline V gene (reference sequence). DNA for the CDR3: TGTGCCAGCAACACAGGTTACACCGGGGAGCTGTTTTTT. As protein: CASNTGYTGELFF. The full variable domain, in which reference TRBV19 and TRBJ2-2 provide the parts outside the CDR3, is DGGITQSPKYLFRKEGQNVTLSCEQNLNHDAMYWYRQDPGQGLRLIYYSQIVNDFQKGDIAEGYSVSREKKESFPLTVTSAQKNPTAFYLCASNTGYTGELFFGEGSRLTVL.

The V gene is TRBV6-6, the J gene TRBJ2-2, with 12 bases fitting TRBD2. The CDR3 has 15 residues. Germline CDR1 MNHNY, CDR2 SVGAGI (reference sequence). Losses at the gene ends were 5 bases for V and 7 bases for J; bases not matched to a gene: 5. The CDR3 reads CASSRLAGASGELFF. The CDR3 DNA follows: TGTGCCAGCAGTCGACTAGCGGGGGCGAGCGGGGAGCTGTTTTTT.

For the CDR3, the DNA is TGTGCCAGCAGTGAAATCCGGGACAGGGTAGGGAATCAGCCCCAGCATTTT. Its protein is CASSEIRDRVGNQPQHF. The gene calls are TRBV6-1 and TRBJ1-5, with TRBD1 matching 9 bases. The CDR3 has 17 residues. V was pared by 2 bases and J by 4 bases, with 9 bases of the junction left unmatched. Germline-derived CDR1 and CDR2 are MNHNS and SASEGT.

The chain employs TRBV10-3 and TRBJ1-1, with 9 bases aligning to TRBD1. V shed 6 bases and J 1 base; nucleotides not matched to a gene: 6. CDR3 length: 15 amino acids. From germline, CDR1 is ENHRY and CDR2 SYGVKD. This chain's CDR3 is CAISQTGGKNTEAFF. Here the CDR3 DNA reads TGTGCCATCAGCCAGACAGGGGGTAAGAACACTGAAGCTTTCTTT.

The chain combines TRBV11-3 with TRBJ1-5; D gene unclear. CDR3 size: 13 residues. The V gene's germline CDR1 is SGHNT and CDR2 YENEEA. Trimming left V 7 bases short and J 3 bases short, with 10 bases between. DNA of the CDR3: TGTGCCAGCATACGGGAGTCCAATCAGCCCCAGCATTTT. Translation: CASIRESNQPQHF.

The genes are TRBV13 and TRBJ1-1; D gene unclear. The V gene lost 3 bases and the J gene lost 0 bases, with 11 bases spanning the gap. The CDR3 length is 15 residues. CDR1 PRHDT and CDR2 FYEKMQ come from the germline V gene (reference sequence). The CDR3 is CASSFPGDMNTEAFF. DNA for the CDR3: TGTGCCAGCAGCTTCCCCGGGGATATGAACACTGAAGCTTTCTTT.

This chain links TRBV25-1 with TRBJ1-4; 9 bases match TRBD1. The CDR3 is made up of 13 amino acids. Germline V CDR1 and CDR2: MGHDK, SYGVNS. V lost 6 bases, J lost 5 bases, and 1 base stayed unmatched. The CDR3 nucleotides read TGTGCCAGCAGACAGGGGGCGAATGAAAAACTGTTTTTT. Its protein product is CASRQGANEKLFF.

The genes are TRBV4-1 and TRBJ2-5; a possible D gene is TRBD1 (5 bases). Per germline, CDR1 MGHRA and CDR2 YSYEKL. V lost 2 bases and J 2 bases, leaving 15 bases between the germline ends. This CDR3 is built from 16 residues. CDR3 region: CASSQTSRGQQETQYF. CDR3 coding DNA: TGCGCCAGCAGCCAAACCTCAAGGGGCCAACAAGAGACCCAGTACTTC.

This chain connects TRBV6-4 to TRBJ2-1, with a weak D call TRBD1 (5 bases). The CDR3 is 13 residues long. Between the trimmed V and J ends, which lost 6 bases and 5 bases, there was a span of 11 bases. The germline gives CDR1 MRHNA, CDR2 SNTAGT. The CDR3 reads CASSLVRDNEQFF. CDR3 in DNA: TGTGCCAGCAGCCTTGTCAGGGACAATGAGCAGTTCTTC.

The chain uses TRBV11-2 and TRBJ1-6; 8 nucleotides line up with TRBD1. Germline V gene data show CDR1 as SGHAT and CDR2 as FQNNGV. Trimming removed 2 bases from V and 6 bases from J; junction bases left unmatched: 6. CDR3 length equals 16 residues. The CDR3 loop is CASSLIGTGSNSPLHF. Here the CDR3 DNA reads TGTGCCAGCAGCTTAATCGGGACAGGTTCTAATTCACCCCTCCACTTT.

The CDR3 spells CASSFGTGGNYGYTF. The DNA for the CDR3 is TGTGCCAGCAGCTTTGGGACAGGGGGAAACTATGGCTACACCTTC. The chain carries TRBV5-6 and TRBJ1-2, with 11 bases identical to TRBD1. The J segment lost 2 bases and the V segment lost 2 bases, leaving 2 bases of the junction unmatched. Germline V lookup: CDR1 SGHDT, CDR2 YYEEEE. This CDR3 is built from 15 residues.

The genes are TRBV6-2 or TRBV6-3 and TRBJ2-2; 11 nucleotides agree with TRBD1. Germline V gives CDR1 MNHEY, CDR2 SVGEGT. Trimming removed 2 bases from V and 5 bases from J; junction bases left unmatched: 4. The CDR3 length is 16 residues. CDR3 sequence: CASSYRRDRGTGELFF. The CDR3 DNA reads TGTGCCAGCAGTTACCGTAGGGACAGGGGGACCGGGGAGCTGTTTTTT.

A few counts support this clone. This chain links TRBV23-1 with TRBJ2-7; 12 bases map to TRBD1. TRBV23-1 is labeled an ORF, and its function is uncertain. The V gene end was trimmed by 6 bases and the J gene end by 6 bases; junction bases not matched to a gene: 12. CDR3 length: 16 amino acids. For the CDR3, the DNA is TGCGCCAGCAGAGATCGCCGGGACAGGGGGCAGGGCGAGCAGTACTTC. The encoded protein is CASRDRRDRGQGEQYF.

Worth noting for this clone: The same CDR3 arises from other DNA sequences in this sample as well. V usage is TRBV21-1 and J usage is TRBJ2-7; the DNA was not used to check the table's D call, TRBD2. TRBV21-1 is listed as a pseudogene. The CDR3 loop spans 12 amino acids. CDR3 DNA sequence: TGTGCCAGCAGCAAGAGATCCTACGAGCAGTACGTC. This sequence encodes CASSKRSYEQYV.

In regard to this clone: Sequence at one end of the junction differs from germline and may be a read error. The rearrangement joins TRBV7-8 to TRBJ2-6; weak D call: TRBD1 (6 bases). CDR1 is SGHVS and CDR2 is FQNEAQ in the germline V gene. The CDR3 is 13 residues long. The CDR3 coding sequence is TGTGCCAGTAGCTTAGACAGGTACAACGTCCTGACTTTC. Amino acids: CASSLDRYNVLTF.

This clone was observed a single time. This chain joins TRBV10-3 and TRBJ2-1; 8 bases are shared with TRBD1. With V trimmed by 7 bases and J by 6 bases, 8 bases remained unmatched. The CDR3 is 14 residues long. CDR1 and CDR2 (germline): ENHRY, SYGVKD. The CDR3 region has the DNA TGTGCCATCAATCAGGGGGCGCAAGTCAATGAGCAGTTCTTC. Protein sequence: CAINQGAQVNEQFF.

The genes are TRBV11-1 and TRBJ2-5, with a weak D call TRBD2 (5 bases). The CDR3 has 14 amino acids. CDR1 and CDR2 from the germline V gene are SGHAT and FQDESV (reference sequence). V gave up 7 bases and J gave up 5 bases, with 17 bases separating them. The CDR3 region has the DNA TGTGCCAGCATCGAGACGCCCGGGGAGGAGACCCAGTACTTC. Encoded protein: CASIETPGEETQYF.

The rearrangement uses TRBV12-5 and TRBJ1-1, with D unresolved. The CDR3 loop spans 12 amino acids. V was clipped by 9 bases and J by 1 base, with 9 bases between them. The germline CDR1 and CDR2 sequences are LGHNT and FRNRAP. Written as DNA, the CDR3 is TGTGCTAGCACATTAGCGAACACTGAAGCTTTCTTT. Residues: CASTLANTEAFF.